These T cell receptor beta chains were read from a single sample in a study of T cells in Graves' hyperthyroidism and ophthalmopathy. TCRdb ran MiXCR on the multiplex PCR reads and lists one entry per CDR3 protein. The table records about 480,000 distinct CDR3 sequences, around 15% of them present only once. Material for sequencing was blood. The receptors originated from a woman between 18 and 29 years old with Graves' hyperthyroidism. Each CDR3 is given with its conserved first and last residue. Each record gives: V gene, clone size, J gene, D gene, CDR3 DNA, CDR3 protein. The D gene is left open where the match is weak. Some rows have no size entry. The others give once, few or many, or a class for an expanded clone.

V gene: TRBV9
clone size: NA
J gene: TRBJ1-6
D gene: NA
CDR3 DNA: TGTGCCAGCAGCGTAGACGGCTCCTATAATTCACCCCTCCACTTT
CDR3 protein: CASSVDGSYNSPLHF

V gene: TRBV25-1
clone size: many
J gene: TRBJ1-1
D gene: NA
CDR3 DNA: TGTGCCAGCAGTGAATTGCGCGAGAAGAACACTGAAGCTTTCTTT
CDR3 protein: CASSELREKNTEAFF

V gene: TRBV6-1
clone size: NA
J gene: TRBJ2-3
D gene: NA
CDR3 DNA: TGTGCCACTACTAGGACAGCCACAGATACGCAGTATTTT
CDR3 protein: CATTRTATDTQYF

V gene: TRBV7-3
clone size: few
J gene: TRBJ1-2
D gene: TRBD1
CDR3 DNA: TGTGCCAGCAGCTTACCGACAGGGGTCGGCTACACCTTC
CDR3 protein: CASSLPTGVGYTF

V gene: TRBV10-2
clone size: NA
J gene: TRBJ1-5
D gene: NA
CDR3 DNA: TGCGCCAGCAGTGATCGACACAGCAATCAGCCCCAGCATTTT
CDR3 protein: CASSDRHSNQPQHF

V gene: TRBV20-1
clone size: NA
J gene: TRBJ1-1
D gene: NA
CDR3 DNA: TGCAGTGCTGGAGGGAAAAACACTGAAGCTTTCTTT
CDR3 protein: CSAGGKNTEAFF

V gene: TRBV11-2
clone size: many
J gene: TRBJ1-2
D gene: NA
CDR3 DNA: TGTGCCAGCAGCTACGGTCGAATAACATATGGCTACACCTTC
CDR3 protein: CASSYGRITYGYTF

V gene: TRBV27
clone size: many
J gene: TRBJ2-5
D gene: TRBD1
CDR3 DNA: TGTGCCAGCAGTTTTAGGGCCCCAGGGGGTGCCAGACAAGAGACCCAGTACTTC
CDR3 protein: CASSFRAPGGARQETQYF

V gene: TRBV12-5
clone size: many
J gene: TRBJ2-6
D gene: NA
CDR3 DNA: TGTGCTAGTGGTCTACCAAATAGGTTGGGGGCCAACGTCCTGACTTTC
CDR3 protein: CASGLPNRLGANVLTF

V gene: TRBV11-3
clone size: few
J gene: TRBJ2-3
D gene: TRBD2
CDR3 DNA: TGTGCCAGCAGCTATGGACTAGCGCCTAGCACAGATACGCAGTATTTT
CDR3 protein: CASSYGLAPSTDTQYF

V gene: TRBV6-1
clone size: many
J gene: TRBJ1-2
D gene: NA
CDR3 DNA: TGTGCCAGCAGCCCCAGGCAGGGGTCTGGCTACACCTTC
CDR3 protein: CASSPRQGSGYTF

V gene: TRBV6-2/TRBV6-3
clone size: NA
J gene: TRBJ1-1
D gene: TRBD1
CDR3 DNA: TGTGCCAGCAACGTACAGGGGGCGCGAAACACTGAAGCTTTCTTT
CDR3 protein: CASNVQGARNTEAFF

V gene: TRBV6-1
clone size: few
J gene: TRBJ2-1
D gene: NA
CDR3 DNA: TGTGCCAGCACAACTTACAATGAGCAGTTCTTC
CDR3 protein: CASTTYNEQFF

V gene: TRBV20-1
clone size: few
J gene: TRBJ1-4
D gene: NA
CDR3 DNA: TGCAGTGCTGGCCCACTGACAGGCCGTAATGAAAAACTGTTTTTT
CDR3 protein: CSAGPLTGRNEKLFF

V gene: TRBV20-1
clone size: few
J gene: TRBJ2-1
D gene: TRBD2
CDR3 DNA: TGCAGTCCGCTAGCGGACTCCTACGATGAGCAGTTCTTC
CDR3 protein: CSPLADSYDEQFF

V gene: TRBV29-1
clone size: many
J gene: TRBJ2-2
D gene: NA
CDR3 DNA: TGCAGCGTTGAAGAGGGTTCGAACACCGGGGAGCTGTTTTTT
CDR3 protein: CSVEEGSNTGELFF

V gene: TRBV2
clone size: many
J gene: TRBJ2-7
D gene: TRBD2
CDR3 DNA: TGTGCCAGCAGTGAGGGGGAGGGACCCTACGAGCAGTACTTC
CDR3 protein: CASSEGEGPYEQYF

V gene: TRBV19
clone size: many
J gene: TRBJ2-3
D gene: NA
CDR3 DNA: TGTGCCAGTACGGACACCCACACAGATACGCAGTATTTT
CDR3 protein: CASTDTHTDTQYF

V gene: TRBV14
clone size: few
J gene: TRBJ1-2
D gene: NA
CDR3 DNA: TGTGCCAGCAGCGAGGGAGGCGGGGCGCGCGGCTATGGCTACACCTTC
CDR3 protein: CASSEGGGARGYGYTF

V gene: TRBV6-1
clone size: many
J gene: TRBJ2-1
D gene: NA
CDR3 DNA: TGTGCCAGCAGTAAAGACCGCAATGAGCAGTTCTTC
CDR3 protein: CASSKDRNEQFF

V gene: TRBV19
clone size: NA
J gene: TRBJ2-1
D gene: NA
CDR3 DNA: TGTGCCAGTAGTATAGTCGGCCGACACAATGAGCAGTTCTTC
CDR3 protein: CASSIVGRHNEQFF

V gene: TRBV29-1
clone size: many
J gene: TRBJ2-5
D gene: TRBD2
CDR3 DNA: TGCAGCGTTCCTTCTAGCGGGGCCCAAGAGACCCAGTACTTC
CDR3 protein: CSVPSSGAQETQYF

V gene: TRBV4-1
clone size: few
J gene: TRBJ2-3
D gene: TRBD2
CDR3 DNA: TGCGCCAGCAGCCAACCTAGCGGGAGGGCCCCAACAGATACGCAGTATTTT
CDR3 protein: CASSQPSGRAPTDTQYF

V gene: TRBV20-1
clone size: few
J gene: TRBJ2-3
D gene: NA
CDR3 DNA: TGCAGTGCTCCGCTCTTAATTAGCACAGATACGCAGTATTTT
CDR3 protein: CSAPLLISTDTQYF

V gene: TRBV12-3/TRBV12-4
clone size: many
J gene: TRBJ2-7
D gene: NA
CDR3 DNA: TGTGCCAGCCGCTCGGGGAGATCTAACGAGCAGTACTTC
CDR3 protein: CASRSGRSNEQYF

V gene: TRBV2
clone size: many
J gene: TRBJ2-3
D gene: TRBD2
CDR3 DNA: TGTGCCAGCAGTGCCAGGAGCGGGAGGGCCTCAGATGCGCAGTATTTT
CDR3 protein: CASSARSGRASDAQYF

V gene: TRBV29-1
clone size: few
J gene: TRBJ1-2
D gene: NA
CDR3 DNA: TGCAGCGTGGACCCGGGACACTCGACTGGCGGCTACACCTTC
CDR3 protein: CSVDPGHSTGGYTF

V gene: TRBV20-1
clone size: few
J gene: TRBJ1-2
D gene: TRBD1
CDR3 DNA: TGCAGTGCTAGGGGACAGAATAACTATGGCTACACCTTC
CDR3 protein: CSARGQNNYGYTF

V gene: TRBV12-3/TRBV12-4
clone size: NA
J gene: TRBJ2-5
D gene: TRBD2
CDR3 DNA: TGTGCCAGCAGTTTCACCGGGAGGGCCCGAGAGACCCAGTACTTC
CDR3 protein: CASSFTGRARETQYF

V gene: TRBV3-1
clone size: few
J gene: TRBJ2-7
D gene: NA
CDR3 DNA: TGTGCCAGCAGCCCCCGGTTACCCTACGAGCAGTACTTC
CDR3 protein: CASSPRLPYEQYF

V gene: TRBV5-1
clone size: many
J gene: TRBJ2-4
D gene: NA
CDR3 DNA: TGCGCCAGCAGCTTGGAACCGTTTGGAGGCAAAAACATTCAGTACTTC
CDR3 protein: CASSLEPFGGKNIQYF

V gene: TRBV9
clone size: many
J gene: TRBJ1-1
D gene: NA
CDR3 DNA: TGTGCCAGCAGCGTAGTCGTGGGGGGGAACACTGAAGCTTTCTTT
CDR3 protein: CASSVVVGGNTEAFF

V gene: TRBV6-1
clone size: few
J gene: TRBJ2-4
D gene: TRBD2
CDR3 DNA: TGTGCCAGCAGTGACTATAGCGGGAGGGCTGGGAAAAACATTCGGTACTTC
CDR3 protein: CASSDYSGRAGKNIRYF

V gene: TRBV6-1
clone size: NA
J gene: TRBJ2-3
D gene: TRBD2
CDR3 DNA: TGTGCCAGCAGTGCCCTAGCGGGAGGGAGGGGGGATACGCAGTATTTT
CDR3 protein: CASSALAGGRGDTQYF

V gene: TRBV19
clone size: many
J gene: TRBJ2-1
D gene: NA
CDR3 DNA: TGTGCCAGTAGTATAGAAGGCCCCGTTAGCTCCTACAATGAGCAGTTCTTC
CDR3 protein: CASSIEGPVSSYNEQFF

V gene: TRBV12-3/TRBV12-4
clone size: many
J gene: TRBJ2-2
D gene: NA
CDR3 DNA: TGTGCCAGCAGGACCGGGAACAGGGTAACCGGGGAGCTGTTTTTT
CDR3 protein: CASRTGNRVTGELFF

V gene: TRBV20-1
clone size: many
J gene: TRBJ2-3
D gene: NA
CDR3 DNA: TGCAGTGCTAGAGATGGGCTAGCGCGCACAGATACGCAGTATTTT
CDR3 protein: CSARDGLARTDTQYF

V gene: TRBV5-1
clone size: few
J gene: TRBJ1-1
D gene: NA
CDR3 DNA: TGCGCCAGCAGCTTGTATCCGGGGGCGCGGACTGAAGCTTTCTTT
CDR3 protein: CASSLYPGARTEAFF

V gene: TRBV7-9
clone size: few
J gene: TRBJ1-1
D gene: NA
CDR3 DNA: TGTGCCAGCAGCTTGGAATCTGACCCGAACACTGAAGCTTTCTTT
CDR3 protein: CASSLESDPNTEAFF

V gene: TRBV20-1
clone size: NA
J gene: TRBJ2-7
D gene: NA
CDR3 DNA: TGCAGTGCTAGGCCCATCAACCATCATGAGCAGTACTTC
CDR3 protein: CSARPINHHEQYF

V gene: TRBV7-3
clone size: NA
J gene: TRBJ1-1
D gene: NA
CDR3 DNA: TGTGCCAGCAGCTCGATGGGGGCTAATGAAGCTTTCTTT
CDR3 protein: CASSSMGANEAFF

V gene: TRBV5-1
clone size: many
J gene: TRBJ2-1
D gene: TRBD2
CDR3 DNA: TGCGCCAGCAGCCAGGGACTAGCGGGAGGCAATGAGCAGTTCTTC
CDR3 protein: CASSQGLAGGNEQFF

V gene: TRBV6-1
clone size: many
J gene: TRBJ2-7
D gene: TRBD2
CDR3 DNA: TGTGCCAGCAAGCGGGAGGTGGGAGAGCAGTACTTC
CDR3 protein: CASKREVGEQYF

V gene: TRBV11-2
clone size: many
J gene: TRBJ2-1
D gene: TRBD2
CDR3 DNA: TGTGCCAGCAGGGGACTAGCGGGGGGGGTGAAGCAGTTCTTC
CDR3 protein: CASRGLAGGVKQFF

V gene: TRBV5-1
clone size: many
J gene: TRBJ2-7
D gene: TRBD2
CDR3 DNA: TGCGCCAGCAGCTTGGAAGGACTAGGCTACGAGCAGTACTTC
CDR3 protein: CASSLEGLGYEQYF

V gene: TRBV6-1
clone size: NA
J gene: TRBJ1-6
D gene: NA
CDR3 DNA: TGTGCCAGCAGTGGCAGGCTTCAGAATTCACCCCTCCACTTT
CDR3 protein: CASSGRLQNSPLHF

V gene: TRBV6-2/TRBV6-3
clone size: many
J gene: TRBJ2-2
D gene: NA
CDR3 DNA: TGTGCCAGCAGGGCGAACACCGGGGAGCTGTTTTTT
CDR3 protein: CASRANTGELFF

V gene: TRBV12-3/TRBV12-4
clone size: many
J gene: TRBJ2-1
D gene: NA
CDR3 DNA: TGTGCCAGCCGTACGGTACAGGGAGAGTCCTACAATGAGCAGTTCTTC
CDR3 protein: CASRTVQGESYNEQFF

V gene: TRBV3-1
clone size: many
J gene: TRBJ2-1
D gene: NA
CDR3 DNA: TGTGCCAGCAGCCAAGATAGCGGAAGATACAATGAGCAGTTCTTC
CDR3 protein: CASSQDSGRYNEQFF

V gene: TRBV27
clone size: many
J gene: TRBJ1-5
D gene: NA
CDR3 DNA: TGTGCCAGCAGTTTATGGGGTGGGAGCAATCAGCCCCAGCATTTT
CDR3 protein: CASSLWGGSNQPQHF

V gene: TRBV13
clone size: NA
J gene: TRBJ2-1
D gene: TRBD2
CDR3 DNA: TGTGCCAGCTTAGTATGGCTAGCGGGAGGCCCCAGTTCACTACCAAACTCCTACAATGAGCAGTTCTTC
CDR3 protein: CASLVWLAGGPSSLPNSYNEQFF